What follows is one T cell receptor (beta chain) and its context. What it binds is not known. Trimming took off 7 bases at V and 2 bases at J, with 14 bases between the two ends. This CDR3 is 14 amino acids long. From germline, CDR1 is MNHNS and CDR2 SASEGT. High-throughput TCR beta sequencing covered peripheral CD8+ and CD4+ T cells. A quantity of about 0.5 to 1 ug RNA underwent reverse transcription using random hexamers. Amplification of TCR beta CDR3 spanned 54 Vbeta and 13 Jbeta via immunoSEQ multiplex PCR. TCRdb re-analysed the immunoSEQ multiplex PCR reads in MiXCR, keeping a single row per CDR3 protein. In the table there are roughly 300,000 distinct CDR3 sequences, about 88% of which are singletons. The sample belongs to a study of CD8 T cells in Susac syndrome. Study-level points and caveats: In its TCR sequencing and HLA analysis, the study acknowledged that the number of individuals was relatively small.

This TCR was recovered from a human donor with multiple sclerosis. Material: CD8+ T cells from PBMCs. V is TRBV6-1 and J is TRBJ1-1; no clear D gene. The CDR3 protein is CASTHEEKNTEAFF. The CDR3 DNA reads TGTGCCAGCACCCATGAGGAGAAAAACACTGAAGCTTTCTTT.